This TCR beta chain appears in the sequencing data of a study of blood T cell repertoires in COVID-19. The CDR3 loop spans 15 amino acids. CDR1 is SGHVS, CDR2 FQNEAQ, per germline. With V trimmed by 4 bases and J by 3 bases, 8 bases remained unmatched. The authors' processing: Using reference gene primer amplification, nucleated cell counts were estimated. Sequencing used immunoSEQ multiplex PCR; TCRdb keeps in-frame clones, though not all of them. The DNA gave D and trimming, while V, J and clone size come from that table. The data contain over 60,000 clones, roughly 76% of them singletons. The V call is TRBV7-8, the J call TRBJ2-7, with 8 positions matching TRBD1. The clonotype comes from a woman aged 80 or over with acute or convalescent COVID-19. Sequencing was performed on peripheral blood. The CDR3 coding sequence is TGTGCCAGCAGCTCAAAGCCGACAGGGGACTACGAGCAGTACTTC. Amino acids: CASSSKPTGDYEQYF.